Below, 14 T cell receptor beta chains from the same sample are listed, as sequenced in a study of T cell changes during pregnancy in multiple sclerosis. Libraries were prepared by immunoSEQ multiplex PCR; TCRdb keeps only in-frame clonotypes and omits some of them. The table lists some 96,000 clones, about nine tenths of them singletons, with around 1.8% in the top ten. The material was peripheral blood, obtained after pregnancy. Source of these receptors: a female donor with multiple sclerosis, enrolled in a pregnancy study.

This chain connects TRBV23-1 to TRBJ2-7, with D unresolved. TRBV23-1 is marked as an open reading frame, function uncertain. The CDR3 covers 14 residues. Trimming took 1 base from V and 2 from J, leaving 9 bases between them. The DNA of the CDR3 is TGCGCCAGCAGTCAATTTATAGCCACCTACGAGCAGTACTTC. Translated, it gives CASSQFIATYEQYF.

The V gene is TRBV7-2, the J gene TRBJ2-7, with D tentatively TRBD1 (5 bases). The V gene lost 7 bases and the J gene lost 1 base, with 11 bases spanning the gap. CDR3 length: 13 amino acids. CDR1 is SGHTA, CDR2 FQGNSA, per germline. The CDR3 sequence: CASTAGISYEQYF. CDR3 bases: TGTGCCAGCACCGCAGGGATTTCCTACGAGCAGTACTTC. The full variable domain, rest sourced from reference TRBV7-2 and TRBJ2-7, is GAGVSQSPSNKVTEKGKDVELRCDPISGHTALYWYRQSLGQGLEFLIYFQGNSAPDKSGLPSDRFSAERTGGSVSTLTIQRTQQEDSAVYLCASTAGISYEQYFGPGTRLTVT.

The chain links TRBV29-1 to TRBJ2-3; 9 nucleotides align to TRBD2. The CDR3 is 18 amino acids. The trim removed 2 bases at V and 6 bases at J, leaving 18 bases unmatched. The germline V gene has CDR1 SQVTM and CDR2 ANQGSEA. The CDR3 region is CSVESPWVLREGLDTQYF. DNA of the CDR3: TGCAGCGTTGAATCACCCTGGGTGCTGCGGGAGGGCCTGGATACGCAGTATTTT.

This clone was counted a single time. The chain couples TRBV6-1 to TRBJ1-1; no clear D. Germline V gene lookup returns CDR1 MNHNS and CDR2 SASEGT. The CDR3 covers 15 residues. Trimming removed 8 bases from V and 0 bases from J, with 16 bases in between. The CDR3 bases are TGTGCCAGCGCGATCCCGAGGCAGTTGAACACTGAAGCTTTCTTT. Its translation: CASAIPRQLNTEAFF.

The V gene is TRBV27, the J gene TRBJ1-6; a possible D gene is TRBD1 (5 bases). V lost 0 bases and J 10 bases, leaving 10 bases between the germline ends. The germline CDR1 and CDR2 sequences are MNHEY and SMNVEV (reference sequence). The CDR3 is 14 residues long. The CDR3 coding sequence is TGTGCCAGCAGTTTATCAGGGGAATACTCACCCCTCCACTTT. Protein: CASSLSGEYSPLHF.

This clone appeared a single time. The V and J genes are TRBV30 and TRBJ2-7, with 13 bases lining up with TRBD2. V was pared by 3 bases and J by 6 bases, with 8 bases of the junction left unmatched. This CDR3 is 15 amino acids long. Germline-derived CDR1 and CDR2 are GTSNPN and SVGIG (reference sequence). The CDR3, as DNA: TGTGCCTGGAGAACACTAGCGGGAGGGCCTCTCGAGCAGTACTTC. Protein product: CAWRTLAGGPLEQYF.

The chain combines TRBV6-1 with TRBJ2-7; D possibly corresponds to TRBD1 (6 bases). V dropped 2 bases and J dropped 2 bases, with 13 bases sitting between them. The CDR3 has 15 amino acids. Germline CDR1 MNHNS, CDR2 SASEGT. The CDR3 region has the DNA TGTGCCAGCAGTGAAATCCGGGACATAACCTACGAGCAGTACTTC. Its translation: CASSEIRDITYEQYF.

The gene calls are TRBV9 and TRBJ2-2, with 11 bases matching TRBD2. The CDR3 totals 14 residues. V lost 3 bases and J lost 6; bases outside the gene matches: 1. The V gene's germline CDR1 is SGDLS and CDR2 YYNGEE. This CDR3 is CASSGLAGPGELFF. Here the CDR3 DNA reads TGTGCCAGCAGCGGACTAGCGGGACCCGGGGAGCTGTTTTTT.

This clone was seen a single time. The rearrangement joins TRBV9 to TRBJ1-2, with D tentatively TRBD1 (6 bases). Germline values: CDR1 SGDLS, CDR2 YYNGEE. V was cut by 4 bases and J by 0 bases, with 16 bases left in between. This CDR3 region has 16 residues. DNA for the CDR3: TGTGCCAGCAGCACAATACCAGGACAGTCTAACTATGGCTACACCTTC. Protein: CASSTIPGQSNYGYTF.

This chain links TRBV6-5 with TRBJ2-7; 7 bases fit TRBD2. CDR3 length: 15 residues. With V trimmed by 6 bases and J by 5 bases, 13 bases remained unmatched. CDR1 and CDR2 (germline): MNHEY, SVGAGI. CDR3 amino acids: CASRPEWEGLDEQYF. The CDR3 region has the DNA TGTGCCAGCAGACCCGAGTGGGAGGGCCTGGACGAGCAGTACTTC.

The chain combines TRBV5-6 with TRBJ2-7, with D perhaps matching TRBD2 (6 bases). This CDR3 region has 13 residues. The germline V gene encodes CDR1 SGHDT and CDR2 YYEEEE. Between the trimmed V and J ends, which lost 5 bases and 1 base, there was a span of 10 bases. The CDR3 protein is CASRMGTSYEQYF. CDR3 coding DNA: TGTGCCAGCAGGATGGGGACTTCCTACGAGCAGTACTTC. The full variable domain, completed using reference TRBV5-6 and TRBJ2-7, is DAGVTQSPTHLIKTRGQQVTLRCSPKSGHDTVSWYQQALGQGPQFIFQYYEEEERQRGNFPDRFSGHQFPNYSSELNVNALLLGDSALYLCASRMGTSYEQYFGPGTRLTVT.

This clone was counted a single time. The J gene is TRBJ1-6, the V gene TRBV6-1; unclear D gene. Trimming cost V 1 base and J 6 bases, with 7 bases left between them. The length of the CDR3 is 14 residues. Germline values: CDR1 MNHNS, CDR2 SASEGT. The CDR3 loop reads CASSEGHPNSPLHF. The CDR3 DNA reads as TGTGCCAGCAGTGAAGGGCACCCTAATTCACCCCTCCACTTT.

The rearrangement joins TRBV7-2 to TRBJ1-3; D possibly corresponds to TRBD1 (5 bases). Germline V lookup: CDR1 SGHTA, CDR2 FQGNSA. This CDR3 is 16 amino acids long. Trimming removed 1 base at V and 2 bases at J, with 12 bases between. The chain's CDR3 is CASSLGDAGPGNTIYF. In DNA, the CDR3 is TGTGCCAGCAGCTTAGGCGACGCGGGGCCTGGAAACACCATATATTTT.

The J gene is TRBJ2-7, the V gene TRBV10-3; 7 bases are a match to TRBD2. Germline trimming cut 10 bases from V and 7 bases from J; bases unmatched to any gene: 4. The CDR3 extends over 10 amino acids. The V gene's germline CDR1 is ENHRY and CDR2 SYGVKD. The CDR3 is CATRGVEQYF. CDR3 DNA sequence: TGTGCCACCCGGGGGGTGGAGCAGTACTTC.